What follows are 29 T cell receptor beta chains derived from one specimen sequenced in a study of cytomegalovirus exposure and HLA in healthy donors. PCR primers comprised 60 Vbeta and 13 Jbeta primers. The assay was immunoSEQ multiplex PCR, and TCRdb's table has in-frame clones only and misses some. The profile shows 150,000 or so clones, approximately 80% of them singletons. The source material was PBMCs. All receptors derive from a young man in good health and CMV-seropositive.

The V and J genes are TRBV2 and TRBJ1-3; 7 bases line up with TRBD1. From germline, CDR1 is SNHLY and CDR2 FYNNEI. The V segment lost 5 bases and the J segment 4 bases; nucleotides outside the gene matches: 8. There are 15 residues in the CDR3. The DNA for the CDR3 is TGTGCCAGCAGTTCCCAAGGGACAGCCGGAAACACCATATATTTT. Translating gives CASSSQGTAGNTIYF.

The chain has TRBV15 and TRBJ1-2; perhaps TRBD1 as D (6 bases). CDR1 and CDR2 from the germline V gene are LNHNV and YYDKDF (reference sequence). The V and J ends lost 1 base and 6 bases respectively, with 12 bases between them. The CDR3 runs 14 residues. The CDR3 region is CATSRARQANGYTF. As DNA, the CDR3 is TGTGCCACCAGCAGAGCAAGACAGGCGAATGGCTACACCTTC.

V gene TRBV19 combines with J gene TRBJ2-5, with 9 bases fitting TRBD1. The CDR3 runs to 14 residues. The V and J ends lost 6 bases and 2 bases, in that order; junction bases with no gene match: 4. CDR1 and CDR2 (germline): LNHDA, SQIVND (reference sequence). Here the CDR3 reads CASRDRGIQETQYF. The CDR3 DNA sequence: TGTGCCAGTAGGGACAGGGGAATACAAGAGACCCAGTACTTC.

The CDR3 reads CASRGGPREKLFF. CDR3 coding DNA: TGTGCCAGCAGGGGGGGACCCCGAGAAAAACTGTTTTTT. This chain uses TRBV2 with TRBJ1-4, with D tentatively TRBD1 (5 bases). The CDR3 loop spans 13 amino acids. V was clipped by 6 bases and J by 8 bases, with 13 bases between them. Per germline, CDR1 SNHLY and CDR2 FYNNEI.

The genes are TRBV5-1 and TRBJ1-2; maybe TRBD1 (5 bases). This CDR3 contains 14 residues. V shed 0 bases and J shed 4 bases, with 10 bases lying between them. Germline CDR1 reads SGHRS; CDR2 reads YFSETQ. The CDR3 sequence is CASSLDGGAYGYTF. The CDR3 nucleotides read TGCGCCAGCAGCTTGGATGGAGGGGCCTATGGCTACACCTTC.

This sequence joins TRBV28 and TRBJ1-5, with TRBD1 as a possible D gene (5 bases). The V end lost 3 bases, the J end lost 0 bases, and 15 bases lay between the germline ends. This CDR3 contains 17 residues. The germline CDR1 and CDR2 sequences are MDHEN and SYDVKM. CDR3 region: CASSLGGAGDSNQPQHF. As DNA, the CDR3 is TGTGCCAGCAGTTTGGGAGGAGCGGGGGATAGCAATCAGCCCCAGCATTTT.

The genes are TRBV10-1 and TRBJ1-1, with TRBD1 matching 7 bases. The V and J ends lost 5 bases and 0 bases, in that order; junction bases with no gene match: 6. Per germline, CDR1 WNHNN and CDR2 SYGVQD (reference sequence). The CDR3 loop spans 15 amino acids. The CDR3 protein is CASSSGTEMNTEAFF. DNA of the CDR3: TGCGCCAGCAGTTCCGGGACAGAAATGAACACTGAAGCTTTCTTT.

The V call is TRBV5-4, the J call TRBJ1-2, with TRBD1 matching 7 bases. The CDR3 loop spans 14 amino acids. Germline V gives CDR1 SGHNT, CDR2 YYREEE (reference sequence). The V segment lost 3 bases and the J segment 7 bases; nucleotides outside the gene matches: 9. The CDR3 protein is CASSSQGLEAGYTF. For the CDR3, the DNA is TGTGCCAGCAGCTCACAGGGGTTGGAGGCTGGCTACACCTTC.

This clone was recorded a few times. This chain joins TRBV28 and TRBJ1-1; D not resolved. This CDR3 comprises 15 residues. Trimming took off 5 bases at V and 4 bases at J, with 17 bases between the two ends. Germline V gene sequence: CDR1 MDHEN, CDR2 SYDVKM. For the CDR3, the DNA is TGTGCCAGCAGTCCGCACCGGGCGGGTAGCACTGAAGCTTTCTTT. Protein product: CASSPHRAGSTEAFF.

V gene TRBV6-5 combines with J gene TRBJ2-7; 7 nucleotides match TRBD2. Germline CDR1 is MNHEY and CDR2 is SVGAGI. Germline trimming cut 6 bases from V and 4 bases from J; bases unmatched to any gene: 9. The CDR3 loop spans 14 amino acids. CDR3 sequence reads: CASSWIAGEYEQYF. CDR3 nucleotides: TGTGCCAGCAGCTGGATTGCGGGGGAGTACGAGCAGTACTTC.

V and J are TRBV28 and TRBJ2-7; 14 bases are a match to TRBD2. The CDR3 is 15 residues long. The germline CDR1 and CDR2 sequences are MDHEN and SYDVKM. Trimming took 2 bases from V and 3 from J; bases not matched to a gene: 0. Here the CDR3 DNA reads TGTGCCAGCAGTTTAGGGACTAGCGGGGGCTACGAGCAGTACTTC. Protein product: CASSLGTSGGYEQYF.

V is TRBV18 and J is TRBJ1-4; D not resolved. Germline values: CDR1 KGHSH, CDR2 LQKENI. V lost 6 bases, J lost 0 bases, and 5 bases lay in between. The CDR3 spans 13 residues. The CDR3: CASSAATNEKLFF. Here the CDR3 DNA reads TGTGCCAGCTCGGCAGCAACTAATGAAAAACTGTTTTTT. Complete variable domain (other parts from reference TRBV18 and TRBJ1-4): NAGVMQNPRHLVRRRGQEARLRCSPMKGHSHVYWYRQLPEEGLKFMVYLQKENIIDESGMPKERFSAEFPKEGPSILRIQQVVRGDSAAYFCASSAATNEKLFFGSGTQLSVL.

The gene calls are TRBV7-3 and TRBJ2-1, with 13 positions matching TRBD2. This CDR3 is built from 15 residues. Germline V gene data show CDR1 as SGHTA and CDR2 as FQGTGA. V trimming: 5 bases; J trimming: 9 bases; junction bases outside the gene matches: 7. The CDR3 DNA follows: TGTGCCAGCAGCCAGACACTAGCGGGAGGGTCTGAGCAGTTCTTC. Translated, it gives CASSQTLAGGSEQFF.

V gene TRBV7-3 combines with J gene TRBJ2-1; possibly TRBD2 for D (6 bases). The CDR3 runs 13 residues. Germline V gene lookup returns CDR1 SGHTA and CDR2 FQGTGA. V was trimmed by 5 bases and J by 6 bases, leaving 11 bases between them. Here the CDR3 reads CASSTRDSNEQFF. The CDR3 nucleotides read TGTGCCAGCAGCACCCGGGACTCCAATGAGCAGTTCTTC.

The CDR3 region has the DNA TGTGCCAGCAGCTCCGGGGTGGGGACTGGAAACACCATATATTTT. It yields the protein CASSSGVGTGNTIYF. The V and J genes are TRBV5-4 and TRBJ1-3; D gene uncertain. The CDR3 contains 15 residues. V gave up 3 bases and J gave up 2 bases, with 12 bases separating them. The germline gives CDR1 SGHNT, CDR2 YYREEE (reference sequence).

V is TRBV7-2 and J is TRBJ2-5; TRBD1 matches at 10 bases. The germline V gene has CDR1 SGHTA and CDR2 FQGNSA. This CDR3 contains 14 residues. V trimming: 7 bases; J trimming: 4 bases; junction bases outside the gene matches: 6. CDR3 nucleotide sequence: TGTGCCAGCACCCCAGGGACAGGGGTAGAGACCCAGTACTTC. Amino acid sequence: CASTPGTGVETQYF.

V and J are TRBV7-3 and TRBJ2-5, with TRBD1 matching over 8 bases. Losses at the gene ends were 5 bases for V and 4 bases for J; bases not matched to a gene: 6. This CDR3 region has 14 residues. CDR1 and CDR2 (germline): SGHTA, FQGTGA. Here the CDR3 reads CASSPRQGSETQYF. For the CDR3, the DNA is TGTGCCAGCAGCCCCCGACAGGGGTCAGAGACCCAGTACTTC.

This chain uses TRBV11-2 with TRBJ2-1; the match to TRBD2 covers 10 bases. The CDR3 has 18 amino acids. Trimming took 0 bases from V and 1 from J; bases not matched to a gene: 6. Germline CDR1 is SGHAT and CDR2 is FQNNGV. CDR3: CASSLEGFSGGSYNEQFF. CDR3 bases: TGTGCCAGCAGCTTAGAGGGGTTTAGCGGGGGGTCCTACAATGAGCAGTTCTTC.

V and J are TRBV9 and TRBJ2-5, with TRBD2 matching 8 bases. The CDR3 sequence is 14 residues long. Trimming cost V 4 bases and J 3 bases; bases outside gene matches: 5. Germline loops: CDR1 SGDLS, CDR2 YYNGEE. The CDR3 loop reads CASSSGGPKETQYF. CDR3 DNA sequence: TGTGCCAGCAGCTCGGGGGGGCCTAAAGAGACCCAGTACTTC.

The V gene is TRBV28, the J gene TRBJ1-3; 8 nucleotides align to TRBD1. After removal of 6 bases from V and 0 bases from J, the junction contained 4 bases not matched to a gene. Germline V CDR1 and CDR2: MDHEN, SYDVKM. The CDR3 has 15 residues. The chain's CDR3 is CASRTTGGSGNTIYF. Here the CDR3 DNA reads TGTGCCAGCAGGACCACAGGGGGCTCTGGAAACACCATATATTTT.

The chain couples TRBV9 to TRBJ1-3; 12 nucleotides align to TRBD1. The germline gives CDR1 SGDLS, CDR2 YYNGEE. V was pared by 4 bases and J by 3 bases, with 8 bases of the junction left unmatched. The CDR3 length is 17 residues. The CDR3, as DNA: TGTGCCAGCAGCCCTCCCGGGACAGGGGGCGTTGGAAACACCATATATTTT. This gives the protein CASSPPGTGGVGNTIYF.

DNA for the CDR3: TGTGCCAGCAGCCCCCCGTGGGGCGATACCTACGAGCAGTACTTC. It encodes CASSPPWGDTYEQYF. The chain employs TRBV6-1 and TRBJ2-7; maybe TRBD1 (5 bases). Trimming left V 6 bases short and J 2 bases short, with 17 bases between. Germline V CDR1 and CDR2: MNHNS, SASEGT. This CDR3 is built from 15 residues.

The rearrangement joins TRBV2 to TRBJ2-1; tentatively, D is TRBD1 (5 bases). The germline CDR1 and CDR2 sequences are SNHLY and FYNNEI. V was trimmed by 7 bases and J by 9 bases, leaving 13 bases between them. The CDR3 contains 12 residues. As DNA, the CDR3 is TGTGCCAGCAATCCAGGTCAGGGTGAGCAGTTCTTC. Amino acids: CASNPGQGEQFF.

Points on this clone: The same CDR3 is also encoded by other DNA sequences in this sample. J is TRBJ2-3 and V is TRBV5-4; no clear D. V was trimmed by 2 bases and J by 1 base, leaving 5 bases between them. Germline assignment: CDR1 SGHNT and CDR2 YYREEE (reference sequence). The CDR3 runs 13 residues. Here the CDR3 reads CASSLAGTDTQYF. The CDR3 DNA follows: TGTGCCAGCAGCTTAGCCGGCACAGATACGCAGTATTTT.

The chain employs TRBV19 and TRBJ1-5, with D perhaps TRBD1 (6 bases). The CDR3 loop spans 17 amino acids. Germline loops: CDR1 LNHDA, CDR2 SQIVND (reference sequence). Trimming stripped 8 bases from V and 2 bases from J, with 22 bases between. The CDR3 sequence: CASCSYRDTPGNQPQHF. CDR3 bases: TGTGCCAGTTGCTCCTACCGGGACACCCCGGGCAATCAGCCCCAGCATTTT.

The chain joins TRBV6-1 to TRBJ1-2; D is possibly TRBD1 (6 bases). Germline CDR1 reads MNHNS; CDR2 reads SASEGT. The CDR3 contains 14 residues. Trimming shortened V by 6 bases and J by 5 bases, and 16 bases separated the two germline ends. CDR3 residues: CASRDSSLRYGYTF. The CDR3 coding sequence is TGTGCCAGCAGGGACAGTTCCTTGAGGTATGGCTACACCTTC.

The V and J genes are TRBV19 and TRBJ1-4; D is undetermined. This CDR3 has 15 residues. Trimming took 3 bases from V and 0 from J, leaving 8 bases between them. Per the germline V gene, CDR1 is LNHDA and CDR2 is SQIVND (reference sequence). The CDR3 region is CASSINTATNEKLFF. The CDR3 DNA reads as TGTGCCAGTAGTATTAACACAGCAACTAATGAAAAACTGTTTTTT. The full variable domain, rest sourced from reference TRBV19 and TRBJ1-4, is DGGITQSPKYLFRKEGQNVTLSCEQNLNHDAMYWYRQDPGQGLRLIYYSQIVNDFQKGDIAEGYSVSREKKESFPLTVTSAQKNPTAFYLCASSINTATNEKLFFGSGTQLSVL.

Notes on this clone: At the DNA level, this CDR3 is encoded by other sequences in the same sample as well. V and J are TRBV9 and TRBJ1-1; maybe TRBD1 (5 bases). CDR1 SGDLS and CDR2 YYNGEE come from the germline V gene. Trimming removed 0 bases from V and 6 bases from J, with 9 bases in between. CDR3 length equals 13 residues. The CDR3 DNA follows: TGTGCCAGCAGCGTAGCCGGGGGGTCTGAAGCTTTCTTT. Protein sequence: CASSVAGGSEAFF.

This sequence joins TRBV9 and TRBJ2-2, with D tentatively TRBD2 (6 bases). V lost 0 bases, J lost 2 bases, and 17 bases lay in between. CDR1 and CDR2 from the germline V gene are SGDLS and YYNGEE. The CDR3 sequence is 18 residues long. CDR3 DNA sequence: TGTGCCAGCAGCGTAGGGGTCCCGGGACTTCCAAACACCGGGGAGCTGTTTTTT. Translated: CASSVGVPGLPNTGELFF.